The 28 T cell receptor beta chains below all came from one sample that was sequenced in a study of cytomegalovirus exposure and HLA in healthy donors. PCR primers comprised 60 Vbeta and 13 Jbeta primers. The data were produced by immunoSEQ multiplex PCR, yet TCRdb's version contains in-frame clones alone and is incomplete. The sample contains 180,000 or so clones, around 80% of which appear only once. Sequenced input: PBMCs. These receptor sequences come from a female donor in good health and CMV-seronegative.

The gene calls are TRBV5-8 and TRBJ2-5; 7 nucleotides align to TRBD2. The germline V gene has CDR1 SGHTS and CDR2 YDEGEE. V shed 3 bases and J 1 base; nucleotides not matched to a gene: 0. The CDR3 contains 13 residues. CDR3 DNA: TGTGCCAGCAGCTGGGGGGGCCAAGAGACCCAGTACTTC. Translating it yields CASSWGGQETQYF.

The V call is TRBV6-5, the J call TRBJ2-7, with 12 bases matching TRBD2. Losses at the gene ends were 6 bases for V and 6 bases for J; bases not matched to a gene: 9. The CDR3 sequence is 15 residues long. The germline CDR1 and CDR2 sequences are MNHEY and SVGAGI. This CDR3 is CASSVTSGGAGEQYF. CDR3 bases: TGTGCCAGCAGCGTGACTAGCGGGGGTGCGGGCGAGCAGTACTTC.

The rearrangement joins TRBV28 to TRBJ1-5; possible D gene TRBD1, 6 bases. CDR1 MDHEN and CDR2 SYDVKM come from the germline V gene. CDR3 length: 15 residues. The ends were cut back, 5 bases at V and 2 bases at J, with 13 bases in the middle. CDR3 DNA: TGTGCCAGCAGTCAGGACAGTCTGGGCAATCAGCCCCAGCATTTT. Translation gives CASSQDSLGNQPQHF.

This clone turned up a few times. The rearrangement uses TRBV19 and TRBJ2-7, with D unresolved. CDR3 length: 15 amino acids. The germline gives CDR1 LNHDA, CDR2 SQIVND (reference sequence). The V gene lost 5 bases and the J gene lost 0 bases, with 14 bases spanning the gap. The CDR3 DNA reads as TGTGCCAGTAGTGGTGTGGTGCGAAACTCCTACGAGCAGTACTTC. This translates into CASSGVVRNSYEQYF.

On this clone: Given the absence of the conserved phenylalanine or tryptophan at the CDR3 end, a read error is likely. The rearrangement joins TRBV10-3 to TRBJ1-1; D is possibly TRBD1 (5 bases). V was cut by 8 bases and J by 8 bases, with 15 bases left in between. CDR3 length: 12 residues. Germline-derived CDR1 and CDR2 are ENHRY and SYGVKD. This CDR3 reads CAIGPQGAEAFL. CDR3 nucleotides: TGTGCCATCGGGCCTCAAGGGGCGGAAGCTTTCCTT.

The gene calls are TRBV28 and TRBJ1-1; D is undetermined. The CDR3 runs to 17 residues. Germline V CDR1 and CDR2: MDHEN, SYDVKM. V lost 2 bases and J 4 bases, leaving 20 bases between the germline ends. CDR3 nucleotide sequence: TGTGCCAGCAGTTTACTTACGGCAGGCAAGGAGGGCACTGAAGCTTTCTTT. Amino acid sequence: CASSLLTAGKEGTEAFF.

This clone occurred a few times. The chain carries TRBV5-1 and TRBJ2-7; tentative D call: TRBD2 (6 bases). The CDR3 covers 14 residues. V was shortened by 4 bases and J by 6 bases, with 17 bases between the two germline ends. In germline, CDR1 is SGHRS, CDR2 YFSETQ. In nucleotides, the CDR3 is TGCGCCAGCAGCGAGACCGGGACTCCCCCCGAGCAGTACTTC. Protein product: CASSETGTPPEQYF.

The V and J genes are TRBV5-6 and TRBJ2-7; 8 bases match TRBD1. Germline CDR1 reads SGHDT; CDR2 reads YYEEEE. The CDR3 consists of 14 residues. V gave up 2 bases and J gave up 3 bases; unmatched junction bases: 4. For the CDR3, the DNA is TGTGCCAGCAGCTTAGGGACAGGATACTACGAGCAGTACTTC. Encoded protein: CASSLGTGYYEQYF.

This clone was recorded a few times. The rearrangement joins TRBV5-1 to TRBJ2-7; no clear D gene. V lost 4 bases and J lost 4, with 18 bases in between. Per the germline V gene, CDR1 is SGHRS and CDR2 is YFSETQ. The CDR3 runs to 15 residues. CDR3 DNA: TGCGCCAGCAGCCCTGGGTCAGGCCCCCTTTACGAGCAGTACTTC. This encodes CASSPGSGPLYEQYF.

The chain joins TRBV28 to TRBJ2-4; 8 bases are shared with TRBD2. CDR3 length: 16 residues. Germline loops: CDR1 MDHEN, CDR2 SYDVKM. V was clipped by 7 bases and J by 9 bases; unmatched bases: 17. CDR3 bases: TGTGCCAGCACCTCGCCCGGGCAGCGGGAGAGGGCCATTCAGTACTTC. This gives the protein CASTSPGQRERAIQYF.

The chain combines TRBV28 with TRBJ1-5; TRBD1 matches 8 bases. The germline V gene has CDR1 MDHEN and CDR2 SYDVKM. CDR3 length: 16 residues. V shed 7 bases, J shed 5 bases, and the junction held 13 bases outside the gene matches. The CDR3 DNA reads TGTGCCAGCACCAACGGGCCCGGGACAGGAGATCAGCCCCAGCATTTT. Its translation: CASTNGPGTGDQPQHF.

The rearrangement uses TRBV27 and TRBJ2-1, with 13 nucleotides matching TRBD2. This CDR3 contains 15 residues. Germline CDR1 reads MNHEY; CDR2 reads SMNVEV (reference sequence). The V segment lost 3 bases and the J segment 6 bases; nucleotides outside the gene matches: 2. Here the CDR3 DNA reads TGTGCCAGCAGTTTCCGGACTAGCGGGAGCAATGAGCAGTTCTTC. It translates to CASSFRTSGSNEQFF.

The chain uses TRBV4-1 and TRBJ2-3, with TRBD2 identical over 10 bases. The junction had 10 bases not matched to a gene; V was cut back by 4 bases and J by 6 bases. This CDR3 is built from 16 residues. Germline V gene data show CDR1 as MGHRA and CDR2 as YSYEKL. The DNA of the CDR3 is TGCGCCAGCAGCCCACCAGGACTAGCGGAGGGGGATACGCAGTATTTT. Translated, it gives CASSPPGLAEGDTQYF.

This clone was observed a few times. The chain uses TRBV6-6 and TRBJ1-2, with 7 bases matching TRBD1. CDR3 length: 16 residues. Trimming removed 5 bases from V and 4 bases from J; junction bases left unmatched: 13. Germline CDR1 reads MNHNY; CDR2 reads SVGAGI (reference sequence). The CDR3 region is CASSPRDTSGGYGYTF. The CDR3 DNA reads TGTGCCAGCAGTCCCCGGGACACCTCAGGGGGCTATGGCTACACCTTC.

The chain recombines TRBV5-4 with TRBJ2-1; tentatively, D is TRBD2 (6 bases). The germline gives CDR1 SGHNT, CDR2 YYREEE (reference sequence). The CDR3 contains 16 residues. V was cut by 0 bases and J by 2 bases, with 12 bases left in between. CDR3 bases: TGTGCCAGCAGCTTGGCCGGGGGTTCTGCCTACAATGAGCAGTTCTTC. This sequence encodes CASSLAGGSAYNEQFF.

This clone was seen more than once but under ten times. This chain connects TRBV5-5 to TRBJ2-1, with D possibly TRBD2 on 7 matching bases. The germline V gene encodes CDR1 SGHKS and CDR2 YYEKEE (reference sequence). The CDR3 sequence is 13 residues long. V was shortened by 5 bases and J by 8 bases, with 14 bases between the two germline ends. DNA for the CDR3: TGTGCCAGCAGAGCCGCGGGGGCCGATGAGCAGTTCTTC. Translation gives CASRAAGADEQFF. Using reference TRBV5-5 and TRBJ2-1 for the parts outside the CDR3, the full variable domain is DAGVTQSPTHLIKTRGQQVTLRCSPISGHKSVSWYQQVLGQGPQFIFQYYEKEERGRGNFPDRFSARQFPNYSSELNVNALLLGDSALYLCASRAAGADEQFFGPGTRLTVL.

This chain links TRBV30 with TRBJ2-7; D possibly corresponds to TRBD1 (7 bases). The germline CDR1 and CDR2 sequences are GTSNPN and SVGIG (reference sequence). Trimming took off 2 bases at V and 4 bases at J, with 15 bases between the two ends. The CDR3 is 14 residues long. CDR3 in DNA: TGTGCCTGGAGTCCAACAGGGGCGGGATACGAGCAGTACTTC. Protein sequence: CAWSPTGAGYEQYF.

The CDR3 spells CSVVFLDTDTQYF. CDR3 DNA: TGCAGCGTTGTTTTCCTAGATACAGATACGCAGTATTTT. The chain carries TRBV29-1 and TRBJ2-3; D gene ambiguous. CDR1 is SQVTM, CDR2 ANQGSEA, per germline. This CDR3 has 13 residues. V was cut by 4 bases and J by 3 bases, with 11 bases left in between.

This chain connects TRBV7-3 to TRBJ1-1; the D is unclear. The CDR3 runs to 14 residues. V lost 5 bases and J 3 bases, leaving 13 bases between the germline ends. The V gene's germline CDR1 is SGHTA and CDR2 FQGTGA. CDR3 protein: CASSRYPPDTEAFF. Here the CDR3 DNA reads TGTGCCAGCAGCCGCTATCCTCCGGACACTGAAGCTTTCTTT.

This clone was recorded only once. This chain joins TRBV7-7 and TRBJ2-1; 8 bases map to TRBD2. The germline CDR1 and CDR2 sequences are SSHAT and FNYEAQ (reference sequence). CDR3 length: 15 amino acids. J lost 4 bases, V lost 3 bases, and 5 bases had no gene match. The CDR3: CASSFGTSPYNEQFF. CDR3 DNA sequence: TGTGCCAGCAGCTTCGGGACTAGTCCATACAATGAGCAGTTCTTC.

This rearrangement joins TRBV30 to TRBJ2-5; the match to TRBD2 covers 9 bases. V shed 4 bases and J 5 bases; nucleotides not matched to a gene: 14. The germline gives CDR1 GTSNPN, CDR2 SVGIG (reference sequence). CDR3 length equals 16 residues. CDR3 sequence: CAWKNELAGPMETQYF. As DNA, the CDR3 is TGTGCCTGGAAAAATGAACTAGCGGGCCCCATGGAGACCCAGTACTTC. Full variable domain (missing parts from reference TRBV30 and TRBJ2-5): SQTIHQWPATLVQPVGSPLSLECTVEGTSNPNLYWYRQAAGRGLQLLFYSVGIGQISSEVPQNLSASRPQDRQFILSSKKLLLSDSGFYLCAWKNELAGPMETQYFGPGTRLLVL.

V is TRBV11-2 and J is TRBJ1-1; D unresolved. V was shortened by 1 base and J by 1 base, with 13 bases between the two germline ends. Germline CDR1 is SGHAT and CDR2 is FQNNGV. This CDR3 comprises 16 residues. The CDR3 loop is CASSLGARRRNTEAFF. The CDR3 region has the DNA TGTGCCAGCAGCTTAGGCGCACGGAGGAGGAACACTGAAGCTTTCTTT.

This chain links TRBV11-3 with TRBJ2-7; possibly TRBD1 for D (5 bases). The CDR3 covers 15 residues. Trimming removed 0 bases at V and 8 bases at J, with 17 bases between. CDR1 SGHNT and CDR2 YENEEA come from the germline V gene. CDR3 DNA: TGTGCCAGCAGCTTAGATAGTAGCCAGGGCAGTCAGCAGTACTTC. Protein sequence: CASSLDSSQGSQQYF.

This clone was observed once. The V call is TRBV2, the J call TRBJ2-4, with D possibly being TRBD2 (5 bases). Germline values: CDR1 SNHLY, CDR2 FYNNEI. V was cut by 11 bases and J by 12 bases, with 17 bases left in between. This CDR3 spans 11 amino acids. The CDR3 reads CASGSLGSQYF. The DNA of the CDR3 is TGTGCCTCGGGGAGCCTCGGCAGTCAGTACTTC.

This clone was observed a single time. The J gene is TRBJ1-1, the V gene TRBV27, with 12 positions matching TRBD1. The CDR3 runs 18 residues. The ends lost 5 bases at V and 3 bases at J; junction bases unmatched: 13. Germline V CDR1 and CDR2: MNHEY, SMNVEV (reference sequence). CDR3 nucleotide sequence: TGTGCCAGCAGTCGCGCACCGGGACAGGGGGCAGGAGACACTGAAGCTTTCTTT. Its translation: CASSRAPGQGAGDTEAFF.

This chain connects TRBV28 to TRBJ1-5, with 7 nucleotides matching TRBD1. The CDR3 has 16 residues. Germline V gene lookup returns CDR1 MDHEN and CDR2 SYDVKM. V trimming: 8 bases; J trimming: 5 bases; junction bases outside the gene matches: 15. CDR3 sequence reads: CASFSPTGVTDQPQHF. In DNA, the CDR3 is TGTGCCAGCTTCTCCCCTACAGGGGTAACGGATCAGCCCCAGCATTTT.

This chain joins TRBV7-2 and TRBJ2-2; TRBD2 matches 12 bases. Per the germline V gene, CDR1 is SGHTA and CDR2 is FQGNSA. J gave up 4 bases and V 5 bases, and 8 bases lay outside the gene matches. The CDR3 is 17 amino acids. CDR3 bases: TGTGCCAGCAGCCCGACTAGCGGGAGTCCGGGCACCGGGGAGCTGTTTTTT. Its protein is CASSPTSGSPGTGELFF. The variable domain in full, completed from reference TRBV7-2 and TRBJ2-2, reads GAGVSQSPSNKVTEKGKDVELRCDPISGHTALYWYRQSLGQGLEFLIYFQGNSAPDKSGLPSDRFSAERTGGSVSTLTIQRTQQEDSAVYLCASSPTSGSPGTGELFFGEGSRLTVL.

This clone was counted once. The DNA for the CDR3 is TGTGCCAGCAGCCAAGATTGGAGACAGACGAACACCGGGGAGCTGTTTTTT. Protein: CASSQDWRQTNTGELFF. V gene TRBV4-2 combines with J gene TRBJ2-2; tentatively, D is TRBD1 (5 bases). Per the germline V gene, CDR1 is LGHNA and CDR2 is YNFKEQ. CDR3 length equals 17 residues. Trimming took 0 bases from V and 0 from J, leaving 11 bases between them.